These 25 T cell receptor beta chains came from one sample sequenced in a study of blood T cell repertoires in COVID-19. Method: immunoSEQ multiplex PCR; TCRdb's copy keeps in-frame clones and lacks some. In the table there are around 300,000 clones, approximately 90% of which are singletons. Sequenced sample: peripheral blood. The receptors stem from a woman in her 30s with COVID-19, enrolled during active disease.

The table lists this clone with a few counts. The CDR3, as DNA: TGTGCCAGCAGCTGGGGACTAGCCCCCGGGGAGCTGTTTTTT. Translated, it gives CASSWGLAPGELFF. The J gene is TRBJ2-2, the V gene TRBV7-9; TRBD2 agrees at 9 bases. J was trimmed by 6 bases and V by 4 bases; bases with no gene match: 3. The germline CDR1 and CDR2 sequences are SEHNR and FQNEAQ (reference sequence). This CDR3 is 14 amino acids long.

CDR3: CASSERVAGGYDEQFF. DNA for the CDR3: TGTGCCAGCAGTGAAAGAGTAGCGGGAGGGTACGATGAGCAGTTCTTC. The chain carries TRBV2 and TRBJ2-1, with 11 bases lining up with TRBD2. Looked up from germline, CDR1 is SNHLY and CDR2 is FYNNEI. V lost 2 bases, J lost 8 bases, and 8 bases stayed unmatched. The CDR3 is made up of 16 amino acids.

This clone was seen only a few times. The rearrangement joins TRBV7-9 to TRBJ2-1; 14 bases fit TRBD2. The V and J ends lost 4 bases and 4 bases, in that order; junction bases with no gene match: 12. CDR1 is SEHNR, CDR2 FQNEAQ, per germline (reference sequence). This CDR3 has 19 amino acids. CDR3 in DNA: TGTGCCAGCAGCTCGCACCCTAGGACTAGCGGGAGGAAATACAATGAGCAGTTCTTC. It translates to CASSSHPRTSGRKYNEQFF.

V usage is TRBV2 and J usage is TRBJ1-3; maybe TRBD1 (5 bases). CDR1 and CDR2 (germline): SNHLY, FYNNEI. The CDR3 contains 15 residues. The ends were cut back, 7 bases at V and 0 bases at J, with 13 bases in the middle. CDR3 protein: CASTTGLLSGNTIYF. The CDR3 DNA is TGTGCCAGCACCACGGGACTCCTCTCTGGAAACACCATATATTTT.

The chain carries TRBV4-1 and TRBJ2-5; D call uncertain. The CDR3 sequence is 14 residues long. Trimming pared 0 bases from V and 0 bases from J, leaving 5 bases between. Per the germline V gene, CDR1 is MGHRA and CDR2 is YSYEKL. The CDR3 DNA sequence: TGCGCCAGCAGCCAAGATCCCAACCAAGAGACCCAGTACTTC. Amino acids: CASSQDPNQETQYF.

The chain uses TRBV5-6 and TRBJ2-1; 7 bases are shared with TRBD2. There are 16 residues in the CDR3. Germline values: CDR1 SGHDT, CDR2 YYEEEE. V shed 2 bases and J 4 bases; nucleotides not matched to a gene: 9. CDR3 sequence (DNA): TGTGCCAGCAGCTTTCGGTCGAGCGGGATGTACAATGAGCAGTTCTTC. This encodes CASSFRSSGMYNEQFF.

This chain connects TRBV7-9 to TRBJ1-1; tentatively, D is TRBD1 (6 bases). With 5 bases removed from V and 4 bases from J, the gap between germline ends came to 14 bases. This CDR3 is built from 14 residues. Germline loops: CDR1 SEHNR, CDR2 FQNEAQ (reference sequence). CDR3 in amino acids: CASSPIQGSTEAFF. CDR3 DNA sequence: TGTGCCAGCAGCCCGATACAGGGAAGCACTGAAGCTTTCTTT.

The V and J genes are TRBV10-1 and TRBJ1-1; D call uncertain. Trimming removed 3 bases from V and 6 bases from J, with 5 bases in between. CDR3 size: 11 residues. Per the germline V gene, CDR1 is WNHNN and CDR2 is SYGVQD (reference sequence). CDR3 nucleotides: TGCGCCAGCAGTGATGGGCCTGAAGCTTTCTTT. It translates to CASSDGPEAFF.

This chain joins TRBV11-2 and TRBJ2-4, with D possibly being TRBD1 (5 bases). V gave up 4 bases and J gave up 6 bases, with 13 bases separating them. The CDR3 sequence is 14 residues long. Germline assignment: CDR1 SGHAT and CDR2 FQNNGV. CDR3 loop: CASSSPRALNIQYF. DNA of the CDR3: TGTGCCAGCAGCTCGCCCAGGGCCCTAAACATTCAGTACTTC.

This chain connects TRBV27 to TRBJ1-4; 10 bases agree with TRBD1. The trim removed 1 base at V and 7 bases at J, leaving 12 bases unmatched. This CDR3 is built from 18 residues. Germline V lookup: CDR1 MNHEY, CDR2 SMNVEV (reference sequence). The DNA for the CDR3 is TGTGCCAGCAGTTTATATGGGACAGGGGCCTTAATCCGTGAAAAACTGTTTTTT. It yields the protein CASSLYGTGALIREKLFF.

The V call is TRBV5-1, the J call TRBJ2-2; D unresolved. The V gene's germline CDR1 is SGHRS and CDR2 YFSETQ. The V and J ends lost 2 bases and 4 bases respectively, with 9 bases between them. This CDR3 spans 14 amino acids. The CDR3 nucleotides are TGCGCCAGCAGCTTTAGCCTTGCCACCGGGGAGCTGTTTTTT. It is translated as CASSFSLATGELFF.

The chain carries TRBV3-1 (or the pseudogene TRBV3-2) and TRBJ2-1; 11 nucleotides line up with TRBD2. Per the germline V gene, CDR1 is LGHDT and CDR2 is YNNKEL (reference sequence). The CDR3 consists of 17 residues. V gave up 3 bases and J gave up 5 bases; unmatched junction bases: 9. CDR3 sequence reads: CASSHSGRASKDNEQFF. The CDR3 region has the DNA TGTGCCAGCAGCCATAGCGGGAGGGCCTCAAAGGACAATGAGCAGTTCTTC.

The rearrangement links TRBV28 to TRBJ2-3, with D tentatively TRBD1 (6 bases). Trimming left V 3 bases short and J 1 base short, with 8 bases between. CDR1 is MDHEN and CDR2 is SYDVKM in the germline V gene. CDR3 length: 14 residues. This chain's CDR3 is CASSLSGGTDTQYF. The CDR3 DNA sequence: TGTGCCAGCAGTTTGTCAGGGGGCACAGATACGCAGTATTTT.

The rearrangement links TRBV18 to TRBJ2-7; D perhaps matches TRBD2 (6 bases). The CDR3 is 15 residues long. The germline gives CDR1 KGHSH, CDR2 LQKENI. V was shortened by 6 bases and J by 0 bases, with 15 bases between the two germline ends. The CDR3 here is CASSSRDSSSYEQYF. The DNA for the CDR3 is TGTGCCAGCTCCTCTCGGGACTCGAGCTCCTACGAGCAGTACTTC.

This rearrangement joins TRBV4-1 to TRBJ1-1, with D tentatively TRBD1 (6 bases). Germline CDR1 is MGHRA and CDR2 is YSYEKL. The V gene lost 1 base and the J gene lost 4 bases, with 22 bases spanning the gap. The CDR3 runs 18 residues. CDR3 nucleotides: TGCGCCAGCAGCCAAGTCTCGTCGGGTGCAGGGGTCCCCACTGAAGCTTTCTTT. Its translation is CASSQVSSGAGVPTEAFF.

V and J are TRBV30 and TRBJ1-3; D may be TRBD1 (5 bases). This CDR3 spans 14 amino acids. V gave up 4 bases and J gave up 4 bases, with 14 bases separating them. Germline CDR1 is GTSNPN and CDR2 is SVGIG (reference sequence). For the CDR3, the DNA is TGTGCCTGGATCCCACAGGCGGGGGGAAACACCATATATTTT. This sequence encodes CAWIPQAGGNTIYF.

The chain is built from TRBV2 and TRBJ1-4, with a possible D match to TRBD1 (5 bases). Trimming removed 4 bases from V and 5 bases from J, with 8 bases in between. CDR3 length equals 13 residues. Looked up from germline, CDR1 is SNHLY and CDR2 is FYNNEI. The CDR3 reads CASSAGLNEKLFF. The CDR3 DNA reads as TGTGCCAGCAGTGCAGGGTTAAATGAAAAACTGTTTTTT.

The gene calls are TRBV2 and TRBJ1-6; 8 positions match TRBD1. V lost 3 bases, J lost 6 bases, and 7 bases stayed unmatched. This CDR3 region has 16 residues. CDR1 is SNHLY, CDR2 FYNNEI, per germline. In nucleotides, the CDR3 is TGTGCCAGCAGTGACCGGACAGGGCGTTTTAATTCACCCCTCCACTTT. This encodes CASSDRTGRFNSPLHF.

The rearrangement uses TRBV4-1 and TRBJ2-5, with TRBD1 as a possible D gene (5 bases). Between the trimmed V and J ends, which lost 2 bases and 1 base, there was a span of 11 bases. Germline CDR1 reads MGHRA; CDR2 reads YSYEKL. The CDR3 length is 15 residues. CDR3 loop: CASSQPWGGQETQYF. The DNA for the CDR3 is TGCGCCAGCAGCCAACCATGGGGCGGCCAAGAGACCCAGTACTTC.

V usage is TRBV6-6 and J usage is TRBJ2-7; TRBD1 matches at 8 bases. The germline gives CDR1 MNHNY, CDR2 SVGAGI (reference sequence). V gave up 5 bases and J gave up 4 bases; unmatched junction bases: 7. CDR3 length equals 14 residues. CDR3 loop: CASSKQGARYEQYF. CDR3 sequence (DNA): TGTGCCAGCAGTAAGCAGGGGGCTCGGTACGAGCAGTACTTC.

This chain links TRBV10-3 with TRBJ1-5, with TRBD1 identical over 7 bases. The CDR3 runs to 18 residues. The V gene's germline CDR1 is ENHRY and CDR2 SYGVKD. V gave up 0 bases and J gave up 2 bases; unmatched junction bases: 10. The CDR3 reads CAISESIWSGQGNQPQHF. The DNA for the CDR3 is TGTGCCATCAGTGAGTCGATTTGGTCCGGACAGGGCAATCAGCCCCAGCATTTT.

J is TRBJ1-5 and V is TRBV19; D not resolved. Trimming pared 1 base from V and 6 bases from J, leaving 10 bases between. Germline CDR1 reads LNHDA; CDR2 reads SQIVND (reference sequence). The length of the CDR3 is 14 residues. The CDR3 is CASSIAVAGQPQHF. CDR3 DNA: TGTGCCAGTAGTATAGCGGTCGCTGGTCAGCCCCAGCATTTT.

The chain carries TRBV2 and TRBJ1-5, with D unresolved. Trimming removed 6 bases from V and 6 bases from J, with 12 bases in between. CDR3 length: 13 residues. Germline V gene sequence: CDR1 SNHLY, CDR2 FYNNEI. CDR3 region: CASRKTYSQPQHF. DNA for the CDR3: TGTGCCAGCAGGAAAACCTACAGTCAGCCCCAGCATTTT.

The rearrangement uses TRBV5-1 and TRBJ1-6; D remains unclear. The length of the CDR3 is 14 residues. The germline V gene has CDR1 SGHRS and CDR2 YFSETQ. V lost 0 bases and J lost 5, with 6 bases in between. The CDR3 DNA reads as TGCGCCAGCAGCTTGGGACATAATAATTCACCCCTCCACTTT. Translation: CASSLGHNNSPLHF.

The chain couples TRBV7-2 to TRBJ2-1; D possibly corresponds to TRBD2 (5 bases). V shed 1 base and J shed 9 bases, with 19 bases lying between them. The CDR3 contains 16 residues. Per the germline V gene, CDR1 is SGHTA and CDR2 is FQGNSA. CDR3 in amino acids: CASSLGLLVGKTEQFF. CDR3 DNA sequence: TGTGCCAGCAGCTTAGGTCTACTAGTAGGTAAGACTGAGCAGTTCTTC.